This is a list of T cell receptor beta chains from one sample in a study of cytomegalovirus exposure and HLA in healthy donors. The repertoire was sequenced with immunoSEQ multiplex PCR; TCRdb's copy has only in-frame clones and lacks some. The sample contains 120,000 to 150,000 clones, around 79% of which appear only once. The sequenced sample was PBMCs. These receptor sequences come from a young woman in good health and CMV-seronegative. CDR3s include the opening cysteine and the closing phenylalanine or tryptophan. Each record gives: V gene, D gene, clone size, J gene, CDR3 DNA, CDR3 protein. D genes are given only for firm matches. Some rows mark clone size as missing; the rest say once, few, many or name a class of expanded clone.

TRBV7-7,TRBD1,-,TRBJ2-1,TGTGCTAGCAGCTATTTAGGACAGGGGGATGAGCAGTTCTTC,CASSYLGQGDEQFF
TRBV18,TRBD1,once,TRBJ1-2,TGTGCCAGCTCATCCCGGGACAGGGTGATGGGCTATGGCTACACCTTC,CASSSRDRVMGYGYTF
TRBV5-6,-,-,TRBJ1-1,TGTGCCAGCAGCTTGGATTACAGCTACAGGGTAGAAACTGAAGCTTTCTTT,CASSLDYSYRVETEAFF
TRBV6-6,-,-,TRBJ1-1,TGTGCCAGCACTCCAGGGGTTTTCGCTGAAGCTTTCTTT,CASTPGVFAEAFF
TRBV6-1,-,-,TRBJ1-1,TGTGCCAGCAGTGAAATTGCGCGAGGGTGGGGGAACACTGAAGCTTTCTTT,CASSEIARGWGNTEAFF
TRBV5-4,TRBD1,-,TRBJ2-3,TGTGCCAGCAGCCCGACAGGGGCCACAGATACGCAGTATTTT,CASSPTGATDTQYF
TRBV5-5,-,-,TRBJ2-2,TGTGCCAGCAGCTTGACGGGCACCGGGGAGCTGTTTTTT,CASSLTGTGELFF
TRBV6-1,-,-,TRBJ1-3,TGTGCCAGCAGTGAAGCCACAGGTTACTCTGGAAACACCATATATTTT,CASSEATGYSGNTIYF
TRBV29-1,-,-,TRBJ1-5,TGCAGCGCCCAGGGGATAGGCAATCAGCCCCAGCATTTT,CSAQGIGNQPQHF
TRBV11-2,TRBD1,-,TRBJ2-7,TGTGCCAGCAGCTCTGCCGGGACAGGGGCATACGAGCAGTACTTC,CASSSAGTGAYEQYF
TRBV15,-,-,TRBJ2-1,TGTGCCACCGTCCAGGGTGACGGCTCCTACAATGAGCAGTTCTTC,CATVQGDGSYNEQFF
TRBV2,-,few,TRBJ2-5,TGTGCCAGCAGTACCCATGAGTCCCAGTACTTC,CASSTHESQYF
TRBV18,TRBD1,-,TRBJ1-3,TGTGCCAGCTCACCACCATCTTCAACAGGGGCCACTGGAAACACCATATATTTT,CASSPPSSTGATGNTIYF